This note documents a single T cell receptor beta chain sequence. What it binds is not known. This sample was included in a study of cytotoxic CD8 clonotypes in ibrutinib-treated CLL. Targeted sequencing depth ranged from 1 in 200,000 to 1 in 1 million T cells. Some clones are missing from TCRdb's copy, which holds only in-frame ones; the method was immunoSEQ multiplex PCR. The sample consists of about 85,000 clones, roughly three quarters of them appearing once. Overall study results and limits: Timing of sampling differed between sustained-remission and progressing patients.

The CDR3 has 13 residues. Trimming left V 4 bases short and J 2 bases short, with 10 bases between. Germline-derived CDR1 and CDR2 are SGHRS and YFSETQ. This TCR was sampled from a human donor with chronic lymphocytic leukemia. This specimen was PBMCs, taken after 12 months of ibrutinib treatment. This chain connects TRBV5-1 to TRBJ2-7, with a tentative D call TRBD1 (6 bases). As DNA, the CDR3 is TGCGCCAGCAGCACCGGGACAACCTACGAGCAGTACTTC. This codes for CASSTGTTYEQYF. The complete variable domain, with remaining parts taken from reference TRBV5-1 and TRBJ2-7, reads KAGVTQTPRYLIKTRGQQVTLSCSPISGHRSVSWYQQTPGQGLQFLFEYFSETQRNKGNFPGRFSGRQFSNSRSEMNVSTLELGDSALYLCASSTGTTYEQYFGPGTRLTVT.